The next 30 T cell receptor beta chains were all read from a single sample in a study of shared clonotypes between healthy human individuals. Sequenced by immunoSEQ multiplex PCR; TCRdb stores in-frame clones only, minus some. Of roughly 2.2 million clones listed, approximately 90% are singletons. Sequencing was done on a sample of naive CD4+ T cells from PBMCs. The subset was: CD45RA+ positively selected. Receptor source: a young man in good health. Some clones in this sample may be carry-over from other donors' samples.

The chain combines TRBV7-2 with TRBJ2-7, with D maybe TRBD2 (6 bases). From germline, CDR1 is SGHTA and CDR2 FQGNSA. Trimming stripped 1 base from V and 2 bases from J, with 12 bases between. CDR3 size: 15 residues. This CDR3 is CASSLGGDLPYEQYF. The DNA for the CDR3 is TGTGCCAGCAGCTTAGGGGGGGATTTACCCTACGAGCAGTACTTC.

The chain joins TRBV27 to TRBJ1-2; D remains unclear. CDR3 length equals 17 residues. Deletions cut 2 bases from V and 2 bases from J, with 18 bases between. CDR1 is MNHEY, CDR2 SMNVEV, per germline (reference sequence). The CDR3 spells CASSLRFRSAGNYGYTF. CDR3 DNA sequence: TGTGCCAGCAGTTTAAGGTTTAGGTCCGCTGGGAACTATGGCTACACCTTC.

The V and J genes are TRBV11-2 and TRBJ1-2; D gene ambiguous. Germline V CDR1 and CDR2: SGHAT, FQNNGV. Trimming removed 5 bases at V and 2 bases at J, with 6 bases between. The CDR3 is 12 amino acids. In DNA, the CDR3 is TGTGCCAGCAGCCTCTTAAACTATGGCTACACCTTC. This sequence encodes CASSLLNYGYTF.

Points on this clone: Other DNA sequences from this sample encode an identical CDR3 as well. In nucleotides, the CDR3 is TGTGCCAGCAGTTTAGTTGGGCCTAACTATGGCTACACCTTC. Amino acid sequence: CASSLVGPNYGYTF. The chain joins TRBV28 to TRBJ1-2; D unclear. The CDR3 consists of 14 residues. Trimming took 2 bases from V and 0 from J, leaving 7 bases between them. Germline values: CDR1 MDHEN, CDR2 SYDVKM.

This sequence joins TRBV10-3 and TRBJ2-5, with D maybe TRBD1 (6 bases). The CDR3 contains 16 residues. Germline CDR1 is ENHRY and CDR2 is SYGVKD. Trimming removed 6 bases at V and 4 bases at J, with 21 bases between. The CDR3 nucleotides are TGTGCCATCAGACCCGGGACCGATCCCAGGGGAGAGACCCAGTACTTC. This codes for CAIRPGTDPRGETQYF.

The chain couples TRBV7-6 to TRBJ2-3; 11 nucleotides align to TRBD1. The trim removed 4 bases at V and 4 bases at J, leaving 4 bases unmatched. Germline V gene lookup returns CDR1 SGHVS and CDR2 FNYEAQ. This CDR3 is 15 amino acids long. The CDR3 protein is CASSSRTGGADTQYF. The DNA for the CDR3 is TGTGCCAGCAGCTCGCGGACAGGGGGCGCAGATACGCAGTATTTT.

A note on this clone: One junction end does not reproduce the germline sequence, and a read error may be involved. This rearrangement joins TRBV5-4 to TRBJ2-7; 10 nucleotides line up with TRBD2. Looked up from germline, CDR1 is SGHNT and CDR2 is YYREEE (reference sequence). This CDR3 comprises 14 residues. DNA of the CDR3: TGTGCCAGCAGCTTAAGTCAATCTAGCGGGAGTTTTGACTTC. Translating it yields CASSLSQSSGSFDF.

This clone was counted a few times. Other DNA sequences of this sample code for an identical CDR3. The chain combines TRBV20-1 with TRBJ2-7; unclear D gene. Trimming shortened V by 3 bases and J by 0 bases, and 0 bases separated the two germline ends. Germline CDR1 DFQATT, CDR2 SNEGSKA (reference sequence). The CDR3 contains 10 residues. Here the CDR3 reads CSASSYEQYF. CDR3 nucleotides: TGCAGTGCTAGCTCCTACGAGCAGTACTTC.

This clone is a singleton in its sample. The V gene is TRBV4-1, the J gene TRBJ2-3; 7 bases are shared with TRBD2. The V gene's germline CDR1 is MGHRA and CDR2 YSYEKL. The CDR3 is 14 amino acids. The V gene end was trimmed by 4 bases and the J gene end by 0 bases; junction bases not matched to a gene: 1. In nucleotides, the CDR3 is TGCGCCAGCAGCCTCGGGAGGAGCACAGATACGCAGTATTTT. It yields the protein CASSLGRSTDTQYF.

The rearrangement joins TRBV7-3 to TRBJ2-7; possibly TRBD2 for D (6 bases). The V end lost 1 base, the J end lost 5 bases, and 9 bases lay between the germline ends. There are 13 residues in the CDR3. In germline, CDR1 is SGHTA, CDR2 FQGTGA. Here the CDR3 reads CASSLRRGDEQYF. CDR3 nucleotide sequence: TGTGCCAGCAGCTTAAGGCGCGGGGACGAGCAGTACTTC.

The chain employs TRBV6-6 and TRBJ1-4; 9 bases align to TRBD1. The trim removed 8 bases at V and 7 bases at J, leaving 5 bases unmatched. Germline CDR1 and CDR2: MNHNY and SVGAGI (reference sequence). The CDR3 spans 13 residues. The CDR3 coding sequence is TGTGCCAGCCAGGACAGGGGAGGTGAAAAACTGTTTTTT. As protein: CASQDRGGEKLFF.

The chain combines TRBV27 with TRBJ2-7; TRBD2 aligns across 11 bases. Germline loops: CDR1 MNHEY, CDR2 SMNVEV (reference sequence). CDR3 length: 14 residues. The trim removed 3 bases at V and 10 bases at J, leaving 8 bases unmatched. The CDR3: CASSLAGTSGSQYF. The DNA for the CDR3 is TGTGCCAGCAGTTTGGCCGGGACTAGCGGCTCACAGTACTTC.

This chain links TRBV6-1 with TRBJ2-3, with D possibly being TRBD1 (6 bases). Trimming cost V 10 bases and J 2 bases, with 16 bases left between them. The CDR3 extends over 14 amino acids. CDR1 is MNHNS and CDR2 is SASEGT in the germline V gene. The CDR3 region is CATKPGHFTDTQYF. In DNA form, the CDR3 reads TGTGCCACCAAGCCGGGACACTTCACAGATACGCAGTATTTT.

The chain employs TRBV11-2 and TRBJ1-2; D unresolved. Trimming removed 1 base from V and 4 bases from J, with 13 bases in between. The CDR3 contains 15 residues. Germline assignment: CDR1 SGHAT and CDR2 FQNNGV. CDR3 DNA: TGTGCCAGCAGCTTAGGGGGAATGTGGGCCTATGGCTACACCTTC. Translation: CASSLGGMWAYGYTF.

The chain has TRBV7-2 and TRBJ2-3, with D possibly matching TRBD2 (6 bases). The CDR3 runs 16 residues. The germline gives CDR1 SGHTA, CDR2 FQGNSA. V lost 5 bases, J lost 0 bases, and 15 bases lay in between. CDR3 region: CASSPPGRMSTDTQYF. The CDR3 coding sequence is TGTGCCAGCAGCCCCCCCGGGAGAATGAGCACAGATACGCAGTATTTT.

Points on this clone: Other DNA sequences in this sample translate to the same CDR3. The genes are TRBV28 and TRBJ1-1; D uncertain. CDR1 and CDR2 (germline): MDHEN, SYDVKM. The CDR3 is made up of 12 amino acids. Trimming left V 7 bases short and J 0 bases short, with 6 bases between. The CDR3 sequence is CASTSLNTEAFF. DNA for the CDR3: TGTGCCAGCACCTCCTTGAACACTGAAGCTTTCTTT.

The chain is built from TRBV7-3 and TRBJ2-2; 10 bases are shared with TRBD2. The CDR3 has 16 residues. Germline CDR1 SGHTA, CDR2 FQGTGA. V shed 4 bases, J shed 4 bases, and the junction held 6 bases outside the gene matches. The CDR3 loop reads CASSSLAGATTGELFF. DNA of the CDR3: TGTGCCAGCAGCTCCCTAGCGGGGGCGACCACCGGGGAGCTGTTTTTT.

The chain couples TRBV30 to TRBJ2-2; TRBD1 aligns across 7 bases. Germline CDR1 is GTSNPN and CDR2 is SVGIG (reference sequence). The junction had 7 bases not matched to a gene; V was cut back by 5 bases and J by 1 base. The CDR3 contains 15 residues. CDR3 residues: CAWDKNRGNTGELFF. The CDR3 nucleotides are TGTGCCTGGGATAAAAACAGGGGGAACACCGGGGAGCTGTTTTTT.

The V call is TRBV28, the J call TRBJ1-5; the D gene is possibly TRBD1 (6 bases). Trimming took off 3 bases at V and 4 bases at J, with 13 bases between the two ends. This CDR3 contains 15 residues. CDR1 MDHEN and CDR2 SYDVKM come from the germline V gene. The CDR3 sequence is CASSFPTGQNQPQHF. The CDR3 DNA reads TGTGCCAGCAGTTTCCCGACAGGCCAGAATCAGCCCCAGCATTTT.

This clone was seen only once. V usage is TRBV18 and J usage is TRBJ1-6; D not certain. Germline V gene data show CDR1 as KGHSH and CDR2 as LQKENI. The CDR3 is 13 residues long. Trimming left V 3 bases short and J 8 bases short, with 8 bases between. Here the CDR3 reads CASSPGFYSPLHF. The CDR3, as DNA: TGTGCCAGCTCACCGGGATTTTATTCACCCCTCCACTTT. The full variable domain, its missing parts supplied by reference TRBV18 and TRBJ1-6, is NAGVMQNPRHLVRRRGQEARLRCSPMKGHSHVYWYRQLPEEGLKFMVYLQKENIIDESGMPKERFSAEFPKEGPSILRIQQVVRGDSAAYFCASSPGFYSPLHFGNGTRLTVT.

The chain employs TRBV6-5 and TRBJ1-3; tentatively, D is TRBD1 (5 bases). V shed 9 bases and J shed 5 bases, with 17 bases lying between them. Germline values: CDR1 MNHEY, CDR2 SVGAGI. The CDR3 is 14 amino acids. The CDR3, as DNA: TGTGCCAGTCAAGAGGGGACGGCGCGAAACACCATATATTTT. This translates into CASQEGTARNTIYF.

The CDR3 loop is CASSSSGSSYEQYF. The CDR3 bases are TGTGCCAGCAGCTCGTCGGGGAGCTCCTACGAGCAGTACTTC. This chain joins TRBV9 and TRBJ2-7; a weak D match, TRBD2 (5 bases). CDR3 length: 14 residues. The germline V gene has CDR1 SGDLS and CDR2 YYNGEE. The V and J ends lost 4 bases and 0 bases respectively, with 11 bases between them.

V and J are TRBV7-9 and TRBJ2-4; D not resolved. The CDR3 is 14 amino acids. V was shortened by 1 base and J by 0 bases, with 4 bases between the two germline ends. CDR1 is SEHNR, CDR2 FQNEAQ, per germline (reference sequence). The chain's CDR3 is CASSLEGAKNIQYF. The CDR3 bases are TGTGCCAGCAGCTTAGAGGGAGCCAAAAACATTCAGTACTTC.

The rearrangement uses TRBV28 and TRBJ1-1; weak D call: TRBD1 (6 bases). This CDR3 contains 13 residues. Trimming removed 7 bases from V and 4 bases from J, with 13 bases in between. Germline CDR1 and CDR2: MDHEN and SYDVKM. This chain's CDR3 is CASTRGGGTEAFF. In nucleotides, the CDR3 is TGTGCCAGCACCCGGGGGGGCGGCACTGAAGCTTTCTTT.

This clone was counted between two and nine times. The chain recombines TRBV18 with TRBJ1-5; D is undetermined. CDR1 is KGHSH, CDR2 LQKENI, per germline. V lost 3 bases and J 7 bases, leaving 13 bases between the germline ends. The CDR3 extends over 14 amino acids. In DNA, the CDR3 is TGTGCCAGCTCACCTTTGATGGGTTCGCAGCCCCAGCATTTT. It yields the protein CASSPLMGSQPQHF. The full variable domain, its missing parts supplied by reference TRBV18 and TRBJ1-5, is NAGVMQNPRHLVRRRGQEARLRCSPMKGHSHVYWYRQLPEEGLKFMVYLQKENIIDESGMPKERFSAEFPKEGPSILRIQQVVRGDSAAYFCASSPLMGSQPQHFGDGTRLSIL.

The genes are TRBV28 and TRBJ2-2, with D tentatively TRBD2 (5 bases). The germline CDR1 and CDR2 sequences are MDHEN and SYDVKM. V lost 6 bases to trimming and J lost 6 bases, with 20 bases between them. The CDR3 is 16 residues long. The CDR3 reads CASRFRTVKRAGELFF. CDR3 coding DNA: TGTGCCAGCAGATTTAGGACGGTAAAGAGGGCCGGGGAGCTGTTTTTT.

This clone came up once. J is TRBJ1-3 and V is TRBV9, with D possibly being TRBD1 (5 bases). Germline CDR1 reads SGDLS; CDR2 reads YYNGEE. Trimming removed 3 bases from V and 7 bases from J, with 14 bases in between. The CDR3 totals 14 residues. CDR3 DNA sequence: TGTGCCAGCAGCGCCTCCCTGGGGGGGAACACCATATATTTT. It is translated as CASSASLGGNTIYF.

This clone has just one count. V usage is TRBV5-5 and J usage is TRBJ2-2; TRBD2 might be the D (5 bases). This CDR3 is built from 18 residues. The V end lost 1 base, the J end lost 1 base, and 17 bases lay between the germline ends. Germline V lookup: CDR1 SGHKS, CDR2 YYEKEE (reference sequence). The chain's CDR3 is CASSLSLWAEVNTGELFF. The CDR3 DNA reads TGTGCCAGCAGCTTGTCCCTCTGGGCGGAGGTGAACACCGGGGAGCTGTTTTTT.

The chain uses TRBV7-2 and TRBJ2-3; D possibly corresponds to TRBD2 (6 bases). The CDR3 has 15 residues. V lost 5 bases and J 2 bases, leaving 14 bases between the germline ends. Germline CDR1 and CDR2: SGHTA and FQGNSA. Written as DNA, the CDR3 is TGTGCCAGCAGCCCGACGGGACTTCCCACAGATACGCAGTATTTT. Translating gives CASSPTGLPTDTQYF.

The rearrangement links TRBV28 to TRBJ2-5; D tentatively reads TRBD1 or TRBD2 (5 bases each). There are 16 residues in the CDR3. Germline V gene lookup returns CDR1 MDHEN and CDR2 SYDVKM. The V end was cut by 6 bases, the J end by 5 bases, with 22 bases between. CDR3 nucleotides: TGTGCCAGCAGCCGGATGACTGGGGACGGGTTGGAGACCCAGTACTTC. This translates into CASSRMTGDGLETQYF.